This is a list of T cell receptor beta chains from one sample in a study of blood T cell repertoires in COVID-19. The assay was immunoSEQ multiplex PCR, and TCRdb's table has in-frame clones only and misses some. Of approximately 63,000 clones listed, 91% are singletons. Sequencing was done on a sample of peripheral blood. These receptor sequences come from a human donor in a cohort sampled during active COVID-19. The CDR3 runs from the conserved cysteine through the conserved F or W. Fields, in order: V gene, clone size, J gene, D gene, CDR3 DNA, CDR3 protein. A D gene is named only where the DNA matches it firmly. A clone size is listed for some rows: how often the clone was seen (once, few, many), or a class if it is expanded.

TRBV7-9	-	TRBJ1-5	TRBD1	TGTGCCAGCAGCGGCACAGGGGATCAGCCCCAGCATTTT	CASSGTGDQPQHF
TRBV5-1	few	TRBJ1-2	-	TGCGCCAGCAGCTTGGCCGAGCCCTCCTATGGCTACACCTTC	CASSLAEPSYGYTF
TRBV13	-	TRBJ2-7	TRBD2	TGTGCCAGCAGCCAGATTCCGGGACTAGCGCAGTCCTACGAGCAGTACTTC	CASSQIPGLAQSYEQYF
TRBV4-1	-	TRBJ1-1	-	TGCGCCAGCAGTTTCAGGGGAGGGTACACTGAAGCTTTCTTT	CASSFRGGYTEAFF
TRBV10-1	-	TRBJ2-3	TRBD2	TGCGCCAGCAGTGAACTAGCGGGGCTGCAGGTTGGTACGCAGTATTTT	CASSELAGLQVGTQYF
TRBV24-1	-	TRBJ2-3	-	TGTGCCACCAGTGACCCCAGGGGTATAGATACGCAGTATTTT	CATSDPRGIDTQYF
TRBV19	-	TRBJ1-2	TRBD1	TGTGCCAGTAGAGCCCAGGGGGCGGCAGAAGGCTACACCTTC	CASRAQGAAEGYTF
TRBV7-2	-	TRBJ2-2	TRBD2	TGTGCCAGCAGCCTTTGGGGGGGGAACACCGGGGAGCTGTTTTTT	CASSLWGGNTGELFF
TRBV9	-	TRBJ2-5	TRBD2	TGTGCCAGCAGCGTAGGTCCAGCGGGGGGGCTGGGGTCGGAGACCCAGTACTTC	CASSVGPAGGLGSETQYF
TRBV28	-	TRBJ2-5	TRBD1	TGTGCCAGCAGTCTCGGACAGGGAGGAGAGACCCAGTACTTC	CASSLGQGGETQYF
TRBV28	-	TRBJ2-5	-	TGTGCCAGCAACTCCCGGGTGACAGCCCAAGAGACCCAGTACTTC	CASNSRVTAQETQYF
TRBV2	-	TRBJ1-4	-	TGTGCCAGCAGTGAGGAGGACTCCGCCCTTCCTCCGTTT	CASSEEDSALPPF
TRBV6-5	-	TRBJ1-3	-	TGTGCCAGCAGCCAAGGACAGATTGGAAACACCATATATTTT	CASSQGQIGNTIYF
TRBV7-3	-	TRBJ2-3	TRBD2	TGTGCCAGCAGCTTAACGTTTACGGGAGGATCCACAGATACGCAGTATTTT	CASSLTFTGGSTDTQYF
TRBV19	few	TRBJ2-7	TRBD2	TGTGCCAGTAGTATCAGATCTAGCGGGGGCCTCTACGAGCAGTACTTC	CASSIRSSGGLYEQYF
TRBV6-4	once	TRBJ2-3	TRBD2	TGTGCCAGCAGTGATCGCGGGGGAAGCACAGATACGCAGTATTTT	CASSDRGGSTDTQYF
TRBV18	once	TRBJ1-5	TRBD1	TGTGCCAGCTCCACAGGACAGGGAAGTTTGCAGCCCCAGCATTTT	CASSTGQGSLQPQHF
TRBV19	-	TRBJ1-6	TRBD1	TGTGCCAGTAGTATAGACACAGGGGAGCCACCCCTCCACTTT	CASSIDTGEPPLHF
TRBV18	once	TRBJ1-2	TRBD1	TGTGCCAGCTCACCTTCGACAGGGTATGTCTATGGCTACACCTTC	CASSPSTGYVYGYTF
TRBV28	-	TRBJ1-3	-	TGTGCCAGCAGTTTAACAGCCTCTGGAAACACCATATATTTT	CASSLTASGNTIYF
TRBV27	-	TRBJ1-2	-	TGTGCCAGCAGTTTGGGGAGTAACTATGGCTACACCTTC	CASSLGSNYGYTF
TRBV10-2	medium-sized	TRBJ2-7	-	TGCGCCACCAAGGGGGTTTCCTACGAGCAGTACTTC	CATKGVSYEQYF
TRBV2	-	TRBJ2-2	TRBD2	TGTGCCAGCACTAGCGGGGTGAACACCGGGGAGCTGTTTTTT	CASTSGVNTGELFF
TRBV5-5	once	TRBJ2-6	-	TGTGCCAGCAGCACCGGGACAAATGGGGCCAACGTCCTGACTTTC	CASSTGTNGANVLTF
TRBV6-5	once	TRBJ1-1	-	TGTGCCAGCAGTTACCGGGTGAGGACTGAAGCTTTCTTT	CASSYRVRTEAFF
TRBV28	-	TRBJ1-5	TRBD1	TGTGCCAGCAGTCCCCCGACAGGGCGAGGTCAGCCCCAGCATTTT	CASSPPTGRGQPQHF
TRBV18	-	TRBJ1-1	-	TGTGCCAGCTCACCGGACAGACTGAACACTGAAGCTTTCTTT	CASSPDRLNTEAFF
TRBV5-5	-	TRBJ1-5	TRBD1	TGTGCCAGCAGCCCTGGGACAGGGAATTATCAGCCCCAGCATTTT	CASSPGTGNYQPQHF
TRBV5-1	-	TRBJ2-7	-	TGCGCCAGCAGCTTCGGCCCGGCAGGTCCCTACGAGCAGTACTTC	CASSFGPAGPYEQYF
TRBV19	-	TRBJ1-1	-	TGTGCCAGTAAGGAGGCGGGAGTGAGGGCTGAAGCTTTCTTT	CASKEAGVRAEAFF
TRBV13	once	TRBJ2-7	TRBD2	TGTGCCAGCAGCTTAGTCGGTCGGGAGGGCCTCTACGAGCAGTACTTC	CASSLVGREGLYEQYF
TRBV3-1/TRBV3-2	-	TRBJ2-2	-	TGTGCCAGCAGCCAAGTGGTGGCGAGGATAGGCACCGGGGAGCTGTTTTTT	CASSQVVARIGTGELFF
TRBV5-1	-	TRBJ2-7	TRBD1	TGCGCCAGCAGCGGGACAGGATCCCTCTCCTACGAGCAGTACTTC	CASSGTGSLSYEQYF
TRBV5-5	-	TRBJ2-3	TRBD1	TGTGCCAGCAGCCTTAACAGGGGGGAACTCACAGATACGCAGTATTTT	CASSLNRGELTDTQYF
TRBV3-1/TRBV3-2	-	TRBJ2-1	TRBD2	TGTGCCAGCAGCCAAGGTAATAGCGGGGGCGGTGAGCAGTTCTTC	CASSQGNSGGGEQFF